This entry describes one TCR beta chain. What it binds is not known. Assay: immunoSEQ multiplex PCR; the TCRdb copy retains only in-frame clones and omits some. There are 99,000 or so clones in the sample; 85% to 95% occur only once, and roughly 0.07% lies in the top ten. This entry comes from a study of graft-versus-host responses after intestinal transplantation. Study-wide results and caveats: Graft-donor T cell macrochimerism coincided with high graft-versus-host to host-versus-graft clonal ratios in allografts.

The receptor comes from a human donor who was the organ donor for an intestinal transplant. Specimen: unstimulated CD8+ T cells sorted from spleen or lymph node cells, collected before transplant.

For the CDR3, the DNA is TGTGCCAGCAGCCCCGGGACAGACATCTACGAGCAGTACTTC. Its protein product is CASSPGTDIYEQYF. The J gene is TRBJ2-7, the V gene TRBV13; TRBD1 matches 7 bases. This CDR3 comprises 14 residues. CDR1 and CDR2 (germline): PRHDT, FYEKMQ (reference sequence). With V trimmed by 5 bases and J by 3 bases, 7 bases remained unmatched.